This TCR beta chain was identified during a study of T cells in Graves' hyperthyroidism and ophthalmopathy. Study results and caveats: Blood samples included most of the expanded thyroid clonotypes exceeding 0.001. From stable hyperthyroidism, ophthalmopathy was separated by a 13 V-J model. The model made its ophthalmopathy prediction, and onset followed a median around six months later.

This clonotype was observed many times. Its antigen is not identified. RNA transcripts gave rise to amplified TCR beta CDR3 regions. First-round RT-PCR targeting the TCR CDR3 was performed with the HTBI primer set. TCRdb fed the multiplex PCR reads into MiXCR, producing one record per CDR3 protein. The table shows about 600,000 distinct CDR3 sequences, with 13% to 15% occurring only once. V shed 5 bases, J shed 5 bases, and the junction held 12 bases outside the gene matches. From germline, CDR1 is MNHEY and CDR2 SMNVEV (reference sequence). This CDR3 contains 15 residues. Disease duration was under 3 months in the ophthalmopathy patients, who also had a Clinical Activity Score of at least 3 and a NOSPECS grade of at least 4.

The TCR originated in a young woman with Graves' ophthalmopathy. The chain employs TRBV27 and TRBJ2-7; the match to TRBD1 covers 7 bases. The sequenced sample was blood. The CDR3 DNA sequence: TGTGCCAGCAGTCCGGGGACAGTACCTCGGGACGAGCAGTACTTC. Encoded protein: CASSPGTVPRDEQYF.